This section outlines one T cell receptor (beta chain) sequence together with its context. Its antigen remains unidentified. These data are taken from a study of memory CD4+ T cells and cytomegalovirus serostatus. Points from the study as a whole: Suggested: most of the CMV-linked TCR signature lies in CD4+ memory cells.

Only in-frame clones appear in the TCRdb table, and some are missing; sequencing was by immunoSEQ multiplex PCR. The table lists 45,000 to 65,000 clones, 82% of them singletons. Single viable CD3+CD4+CD8-CD45RO+ cells were sorted as the memory CD4+ T cells. Serostatus was set by detecting CMV pp150, pp28, p38, p52 IgG. Between the trimmed V and J ends, which lost 1 base and 4 bases, there was a span of 7 bases. The CDR3 is 14 residues long. Germline V gene sequence: CDR1 MGHRA, CDR2 YSYEKL. The chain links TRBV4-1 to TRBJ2-2, with D maybe TRBD1 (5 bases). Material: memory CD4+ T cells from blood. The TCR sequence derives from an adult in good health and CMV-seronegative. The CDR3 bases are TGCGCCAGCAGCCAAGCCGACAGCACCGGGGAGCTGTTTTTT. Amino acid sequence: CASSQADSTGELFF.